Presented here are 10 T cell receptor beta chains from one specimen sequenced in a study of blood T cells in healthy people across ages. Primed by a sample-barcoded 5' primer and a J-beta primer mix, a second PCR proceeded for 7 to 11 cycles. TCRdb used MiXCR to reprocess the 5' RACE reads, holding one entry per CDR3 protein. The table has some 760,000 distinct CDR3 sequences, 25% seen once. This sample also appeared in a second study, on T cells of mothers and their children.

What was sequenced was blood. All receptors derive from a boy aged 5-17 years in good health.

On this clonotype: One end of the junction is discordant with germline, which a read error may explain. The chain has TRBV6-2 or TRBV6-3 and TRBJ1-2; D is unclear. The CDR3 sequence is 15 residues long. Germline lookup yields CDR1 MNHEY and CDR2 SVGEGT. CDR3 protein: CASRRGRAEGYGCTF. The CDR3 region has the DNA TGTGCCAGCAGACGCGGACGGGCCGAGGGCTATGGCTGCACCTTC.

In this sample, this clonotype turned up a few times. The chain joins TRBV9 to TRBJ2-5; D is uncertain. The CDR3 extends over 13 amino acids. The V and J ends lost 4 bases and 1 base respectively, with 8 bases between them. Germline V CDR1 and CDR2: SGDLS, YYNGEE. Here the CDR3 DNA reads TGTGCCAGCAGCACCATATCCCAAGAGACCCAGTACTTC. Its protein is CASSTISQETQYF.

CDR3 sequence (DNA): TGCGCCAGCAGCTTGTCTTTAGCGGGAGCGCAGTACTTC. Translated, it gives CASSLSLAGAQYF. The chain uses TRBV5-1 and TRBJ2-5; 9 bases fit TRBD2. Germline assignment: CDR1 SGHRS and CDR2 YFSETQ. V shed 1 base and J 11 bases; nucleotides not matched to a gene: 6. This CDR3 region has 13 residues.

The chain has TRBV3-1 and TRBJ2-7, with a weak D call TRBD2 (6 bases). Trimming left V 1 base short and J 10 bases short, with 11 bases between. The CDR3 has 12 amino acids. The germline V gene has CDR1 LGHDT and CDR2 YNNKEL (reference sequence). The CDR3 sequence: CASSQVAGLQYF. The CDR3 nucleotides read TGTGCCAGCAGCCAAGTGGCGGGGTTACAGTACTTC.

This chain links TRBV29-1 with TRBJ1-5, with TRBD1 identical over 7 bases. The V gene's germline CDR1 is SQVTM and CDR2 ANQGSEA. The J segment lost 2 bases and the V segment lost 5 bases, leaving 6 bases of the junction unmatched. This CDR3 has 14 amino acids. The CDR3 here is CSVTQGIGNQPQHF. CDR3 nucleotides: TGCAGCGTTACACAGGGGATCGGCAATCAGCCCCAGCATTTT.

The J gene is TRBJ2-1, the V gene TRBV5-1; 9 bases are shared with TRBD2. Germline V lookup: CDR1 SGHRS, CDR2 YFSETQ. V shed 0 bases, J shed 8 bases, and the junction held 9 bases outside the gene matches. There are 16 residues in the CDR3. The CDR3 coding sequence is TGCGCCAGCAGCTTGGCGGCTAGCGGGGTCGCCGATGAGCAGTTCTTC. Translating gives CASSLAASGVADEQFF.

The CDR3 DNA reads TGTGCCAGCAGTTATTTTCAGGCGCAAGAGACCCAGTACTTC. It is translated as CASSYFQAQETQYF. The chain employs TRBV28 and TRBJ2-5, with D uncertain. The CDR3 has 14 amino acids. Deletions cut 4 bases from V and 2 bases from J, with 11 bases between. The germline V gene encodes CDR1 MDHEN and CDR2 SYDVKM.

The V and J genes are TRBV27 and TRBJ1-2; no definite D call. V lost 6 bases, J lost 0 bases, and 14 bases lay in between. The V gene's germline CDR1 is MNHEY and CDR2 SMNVEV (reference sequence). This CDR3 region has 15 residues. Here the CDR3 reads CASSPALVSNYGYTF. The CDR3 coding sequence is TGTGCCAGCAGCCCTGCCCTTGTTTCTAACTATGGCTACACCTTC.

This clonotype was counted between two and nine times. The chain recombines TRBV4-1 with TRBJ1-1; D might be TRBD1 (5 bases). Trimming cost V 4 bases and J 12 bases, with 21 bases left between them. CDR3 length equals 14 residues. Germline assignment: CDR1 MGHRA and CDR2 YSYEKL. CDR3 sequence reads: CASSPGTPGVVTFF. In nucleotides, the CDR3 is TGCGCCAGCAGCCCAGGGACCCCGGGGGTGGTTACTTTCTTT.

The chain combines TRBV28 with TRBJ1-1; tentative D call: TRBD1 (6 bases). CDR3 length: 13 amino acids. V was clipped by 11 bases and J by 3 bases, with 16 bases between them. Germline lookup yields CDR1 MDHEN and CDR2 SYDVKM. CDR3 DNA sequence: TGTGCCCACAGAGAGGGGGGGGACACTGAAGCTTTCTTT. Protein product: CAHREGGDTEAFF.